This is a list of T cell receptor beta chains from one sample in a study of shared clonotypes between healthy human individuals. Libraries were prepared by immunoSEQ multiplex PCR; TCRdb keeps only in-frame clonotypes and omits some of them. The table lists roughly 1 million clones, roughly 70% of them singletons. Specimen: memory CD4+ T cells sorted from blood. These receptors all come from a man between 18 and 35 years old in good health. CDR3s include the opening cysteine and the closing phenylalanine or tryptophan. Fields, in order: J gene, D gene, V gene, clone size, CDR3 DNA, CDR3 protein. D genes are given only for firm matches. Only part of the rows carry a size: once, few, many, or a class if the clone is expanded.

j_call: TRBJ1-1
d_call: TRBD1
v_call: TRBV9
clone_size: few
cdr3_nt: TGTGCCAGCAGCGTAGGGACAGGGAAAATGTATACTGAAGCTTTCTTT
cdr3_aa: CASSVGTGKMYTEAFF

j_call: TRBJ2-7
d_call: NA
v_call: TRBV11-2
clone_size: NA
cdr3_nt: TGTGCCAGCAGCACTCAACAGGGATACGAGCAGTACTTC
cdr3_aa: CASSTQQGYEQYF

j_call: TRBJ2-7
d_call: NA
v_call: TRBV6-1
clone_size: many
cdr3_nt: TGTGCCAGCAGAGGAGGTGGGGGTGGCTACGAGCAGTACTTC
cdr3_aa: CASRGGGGGYEQYF

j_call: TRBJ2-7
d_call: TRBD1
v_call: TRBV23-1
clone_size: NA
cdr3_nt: TGCGCCAGCAGTTGGCGGGACAGGGGCCTTTACGAGCAGTACTTC
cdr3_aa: CASSWRDRGLYEQYF

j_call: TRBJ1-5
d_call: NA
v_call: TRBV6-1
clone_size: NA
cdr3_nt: TGTGCCAGCAGTGTAGGCAGGTTTGGGGGCAATCAGCCCCAGCATTTT
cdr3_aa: CASSVGRFGGNQPQHF

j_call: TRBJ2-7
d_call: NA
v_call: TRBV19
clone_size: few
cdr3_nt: TGTGCCAGTAGTGAAGTGAGCTCCTACGAGCAGTACTTC
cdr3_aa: CASSEVSSYEQYF

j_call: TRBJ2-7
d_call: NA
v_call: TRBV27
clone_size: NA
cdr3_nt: TGTGCCAGCAGTTTATCATTGGGTGGCGAGCAGTACTTC
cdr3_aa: CASSLSLGGEQYF

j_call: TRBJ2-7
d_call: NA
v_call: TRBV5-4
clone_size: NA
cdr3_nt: TGTGCCAGCAGCCGAAGGGACTCCTACGAGCAGTACTTC
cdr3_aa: CASSRRDSYEQYF

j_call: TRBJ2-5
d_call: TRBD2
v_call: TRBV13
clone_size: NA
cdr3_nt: TGTGCCAGCAGCCGAACTAGCGGGAGTTGGGAGACCCAGTACTTC
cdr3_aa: CASSRTSGSWETQYF

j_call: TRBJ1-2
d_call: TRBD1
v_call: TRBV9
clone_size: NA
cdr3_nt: TGTGCCAGCAGCGCCCGGGACAGGGGTGGCTATGGCTACACCTTC
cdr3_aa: CASSARDRGGYGYTF

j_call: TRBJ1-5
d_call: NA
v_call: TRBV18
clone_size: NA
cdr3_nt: TGTGCCAGCTCACCACCTCTAACGCCCGGTTTTAAGCAGCCCCAGCATTTT
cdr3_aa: CASSPPLTPGFKQPQHF

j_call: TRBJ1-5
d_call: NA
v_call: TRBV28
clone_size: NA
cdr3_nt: TGTGCCAGCAGTAACGGACACCGTGTCGATCAGCCCCAGCATTTT
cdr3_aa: CASSNGHRVDQPQHF

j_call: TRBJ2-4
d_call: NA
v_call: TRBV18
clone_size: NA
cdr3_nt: TGTGCCAGCTCACCGGATTGGGTGGGGATCGCCAAAAACATTCAGTACTTC
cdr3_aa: CASSPDWVGIAKNIQYF

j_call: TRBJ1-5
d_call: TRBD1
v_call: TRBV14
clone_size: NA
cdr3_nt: TGTGCCAGCAGCCAACAGGGGGGACAGTACTATCAGCCCCAGCATTTT
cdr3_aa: CASSQQGGQYYQPQHF

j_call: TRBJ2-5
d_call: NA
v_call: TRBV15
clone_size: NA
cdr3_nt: TGTGCCACCAGCGGAGACCGGGACATTCAACAAGAGACCCAGTACTTC
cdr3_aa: CATSGDRDIQQETQYF

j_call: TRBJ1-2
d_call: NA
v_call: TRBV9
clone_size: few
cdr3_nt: TGTGCCAGCAGCCCTACTAACTATGGCTACACCTTC
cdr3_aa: CASSPTNYGYTF

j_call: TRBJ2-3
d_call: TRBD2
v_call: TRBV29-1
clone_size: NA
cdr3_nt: TGCAGCGCCCTTAGCGGGGGGGCAGCAGATACGCAGTATTTT
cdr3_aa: CSALSGGAADTQYF

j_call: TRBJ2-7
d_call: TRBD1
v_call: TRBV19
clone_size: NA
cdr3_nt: TGTGCCAGTAGTATCCCCGGGACAGGGAGGGAGGGCTCCTACGAGCAGTACTTC
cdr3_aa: CASSIPGTGREGSYEQYF

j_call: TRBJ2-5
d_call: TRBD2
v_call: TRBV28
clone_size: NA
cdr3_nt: TGTGCCAGCAGTTCCGGACTAGCGGGGTTGGAGACCCAGTACTTC
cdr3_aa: CASSSGLAGLETQYF

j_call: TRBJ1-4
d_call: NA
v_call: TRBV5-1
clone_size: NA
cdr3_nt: TGCGCCAGCAGCTTCGGGGTTTATAATGAAAAACTGTTTTTT
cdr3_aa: CASSFGVYNEKLFF

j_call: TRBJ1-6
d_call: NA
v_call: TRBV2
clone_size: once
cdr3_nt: TGTGCCAGCAGTGTCCTCGGGCCAGACTATAATTCACCCCTCCACTTT
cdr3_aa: CASSVLGPDYNSPLHF

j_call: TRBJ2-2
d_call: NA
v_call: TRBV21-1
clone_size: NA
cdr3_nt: TGTGCCAGCAGCAAAGGACAGGTGAACACCGGGGAGCTGTTTTTT
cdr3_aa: CASSKGQVNTGELFF

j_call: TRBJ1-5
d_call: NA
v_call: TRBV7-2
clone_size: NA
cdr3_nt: TGTGCCAGCAGCTTAGGTGGCCCCCAGCATTTT
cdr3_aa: CASSLGGPQHF

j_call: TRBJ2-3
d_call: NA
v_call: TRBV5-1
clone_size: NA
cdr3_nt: TGCGCCAGCAGCTTGGCGCAGGGAGCAGATACGCAGTATTTT
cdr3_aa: CASSLAQGADTQYF

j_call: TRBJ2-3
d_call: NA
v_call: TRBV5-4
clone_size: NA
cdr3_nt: TGTGCCAGCAGCGTGACCCAAAGGGAAAATACGCAGTATTTT
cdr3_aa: CASSVTQRENTQYF

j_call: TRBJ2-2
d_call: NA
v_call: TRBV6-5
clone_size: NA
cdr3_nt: TGTGCCAGCAGTTACGGGTCAAGAGGGCAAACAGGGGAGCTGTTTTTT
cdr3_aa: CASSYGSRGQTGELFF

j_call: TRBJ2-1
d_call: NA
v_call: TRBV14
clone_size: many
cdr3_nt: TGTGCCAGCAGCGTCAGGAGCTCCTACAATGAGCAGTTCTTC
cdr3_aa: CASSVRSSYNEQFF

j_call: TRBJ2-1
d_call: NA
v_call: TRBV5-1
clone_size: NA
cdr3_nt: TGCGCCAGCAGCTTGGCCGGGTTGGGGGCCGGGGACAATGAGCAGTTCTTC
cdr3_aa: CASSLAGLGAGDNEQFF